This TCR beta chain was identified in a study of T cells in Graves' hyperthyroidism and ophthalmopathy. Across the whole study: The initial diagnosis was the point when peripheral blood was collected, ahead of any treatment.

What was amplified from RNA transcripts were TCR beta CDR3 regions. First-round RT-PCR targeting the TCR CDR3 was performed with the HTBI primer set. TCRdb used MiXCR to reprocess the multiplex PCR reads, holding one entry per CDR3 protein. The table shows approximately 640,000 distinct CDR3 sequences, with roughly a sixth occurring only once. Study-level points and caveats: Most clonotypes that expanded in the thyroid above 0.001 also showed up in blood.

Looked up from germline, CDR1 is MRHNA and CDR2 is SNTAGT. The CDR3 spans 14 residues. Germline trimming cut 0 bases from V and 7 bases from J; bases unmatched to any gene: 2. Points on this clonotype: The target antigen is unknown.

Exclusion of patients followed from uncontrolled infection, other autoimmune disease, pregnancy or lactation. The rearrangement links TRBV6-4 to TRBJ2-1; TRBD2 aligns across 8 bases. This receptor was obtained from a man aged 50 to 60 with Graves' hyperthyroidism. The sequencing sample was made of blood. CDR3 DNA: TGTGCCAGCAGTGACTCGGGACTAGGAAATGAGCAGTTCTTC. Protein: CASSDSGLGNEQFF.